This T cell receptor beta chain derives from a study of shared clonotypes between healthy human individuals. This clone was picked up one time. CDR3 length equals 16 residues. V was shortened by 4 bases and J by 3 bases, with 16 bases between the two germline ends. Germline V lookup: CDR1 MNHEY, CDR2 SMNVEV (reference sequence). Repertoires were generated with immunoSEQ multiplex PCR, while TCRdb's copy carries only in-frame clones and drops some. The repertoire holds fewer than 1.8 million clones, with approximately 98.5% as singletons. The sample was naive CD4+ T cells sorted from blood. The subset denotes: CD45RA+ positively selected. The clonotype comes from a man aged 25 to 40 in good health. V is TRBV27 and J is TRBJ2-1, with a weak D call TRBD2 (6 bases). CDR3 nucleotide sequence: TGTGCCAGCAGTTCCCGACTAGGGGTCGTCTACAATGAGCAGTTCTTC. It encodes CASSSRLGVVYNEQFF.